These 11 T cell receptor beta chains originate from one sample sequenced in a study of CD8+CD57+ T cells in acquired aplastic anemia. Genomic DNA, serving as template, underwent TCR beta VDJ and CDR3 profiling. One entry per CDR3 protein, called by TCRdb with MiXCR from the reads. The sample records around 160,000 distinct CDR3 sequences, around half being singletons. Patients sequenced had flow cytometry evidence of CD8+CD57+ cell expansion. The sequencing sample was made of sorted CD4+, CD8+, or CD8+CD57+ T cells (not recorded which) from PBMCs. These receptor sequences come from a human donor with aplastic anemia.

This chain uses TRBV2 with TRBJ1-5; no clear D. Germline CDR1 SNHLY, CDR2 FYNNEI. The CDR3 totals 15 residues. With 3 bases removed from V and 0 bases from J, the gap between germline ends came to 9 bases. The CDR3 region is CASSDGRTSNQPQHF. The CDR3 DNA reads as TGTGCCAGCAGTGATGGGAGGACTAGCAATCAGCCCCAGCATTTT.

This clonotype has ten or more counts. The chain combines TRBV12-5 with TRBJ1-5; D unclear. Per the germline V gene, CDR1 is LGHNT and CDR2 is FRNRAP. Trimming left V 5 bases short and J 4 bases short, with 3 bases between. The CDR3 loop spans 11 amino acids. The CDR3 DNA is TGTGCTAGTGGTCAAAATCAGCCCCAGCATTTT. Translated, it gives CASGQNQPQHF.

This clonotype was recorded many times. The junction differs from germline at one of its ends, possibly a read error. CDR3 region: CATQRDHETQYF. The CDR3 nucleotides are TGTGCCACGCAGCGGGACCATGAGACCCAGTACTTC. The chain is built from TRBV7-9 and TRBJ2-5; 7 bases map to TRBD2. The CDR3 has 12 amino acids. The germline CDR1 and CDR2 sequences are SEHNR and FQNEAQ (reference sequence).

Notes on this clonotype: At one end, the junction sequence differs from germline, possibly due to a read error. This rearrangement joins TRBV20-1 to TRBJ1-6; D call uncertain. This CDR3 has 10 residues. Germline CDR1 is DFQATT and CDR2 is SNEGSKA (reference sequence). CDR3 DNA sequence: TGCAGTGCTCCCGGGCGCTTTCCCACCTTT. Encoded protein: CSAPGRFPTF.

The chain joins TRBV20-1 to TRBJ2-1; D might be TRBD2 (5 bases). Between the trimmed V and J ends, which lost 8 bases and 0 bases, there was a span of 11 bases. The CDR3 has 13 residues. CDR1 DFQATT and CDR2 SNEGSKA come from the germline V gene (reference sequence). The CDR3 region is CSSGPSSYNEQFF. CDR3 DNA sequence: TGCAGTAGCGGTCCAAGCTCCTACAATGAGCAGTTCTTC.

This clonotype was counted ten times or more. The chain recombines TRBV5-4 with TRBJ1-4, with TRBD1 as a possible D gene (5 bases). CDR3 length: 14 residues. Germline V gives CDR1 SGHNT, CDR2 YYREEE (reference sequence). Trimming stripped 1 base from V and 1 base from J, with 5 bases between. CDR3 bases: TGTGCCAGCAGCTTGACAGGAACTAATGAAAAACTGTTTTTT. It is translated as CASSLTGTNEKLFF.

The V call is TRBV6-2 or TRBV6-3, the J call TRBJ1-2; D is unclear. The CDR3 loop spans 13 amino acids. V lost 5 bases and J lost 0, with 7 bases in between. Germline CDR1 reads MNHEY; CDR2 reads SVGEGT. The CDR3 here is CASSQNTNYGYTF. The CDR3 DNA reads as TGTGCCAGCAGTCAAAATACTAACTATGGCTACACCTTC.

In the case of this clonotype: A much bigger clone sits one base away, suggesting this may be a read error. The V and J genes are TRBV9 and TRBJ2-1; the match to TRBD2 covers 7 bases. Germline V lookup: CDR1 SGDLS, CDR2 YYNGEE. The length of the CDR3 is 18 residues. The V segment lost 3 bases and the J segment 4 bases; nucleotides outside the gene matches: 16. The CDR3 spells CASSAHRLTGGGYNEQFF. CDR3 bases: TGTGCCAGCAGCGCCCACAGACTAACGGGAGGAGGGTACAATGAGCAGTTCTTC.

V gene TRBV6-5 combines with J gene TRBJ2-2; TRBD2 matches at 8 bases. Germline lookup yields CDR1 MNHEY and CDR2 SVGAGI. The CDR3 runs to 15 residues. V dropped 2 bases and J dropped 7; count of bases not matched to a gene: 6. Here the CDR3 reads CASSYVGGADGELFF. CDR3 coding DNA: TGTGCCAGCAGTTACGTCGGGGGGGCCGACGGGGAGCTGTTTTTT.

Of note for this clonotype: One end of the junction does not line up with germline, which may come from a read error. The V call is TRBV12-3 or TRBV12-4, the J call TRBJ2-1, with 15 bases aligning to TRBD2. The CDR3 totals 15 residues. CDR3 in DNA: TGTGCCAGCAGTTGGGGACTAGCGGGGGGCAATCAGCAGTTCTTC. Translation: CASSWGLAGGNQQFF.

There are a few counts of this clonotype. The chain uses TRBV6-5 and TRBJ1-5; D is unresolved. From germline, CDR1 is MNHEY and CDR2 SVGAGI. CDR3 length equals 13 residues. Between the trimmed V and J ends, which lost 2 bases and 7 bases, there was a span of 9 bases. CDR3 region: CASSYHGGQPQHF. Written as DNA, the CDR3 is TGTGCCAGCAGTTACCATGGAGGGCAGCCCCAGCATTTT.